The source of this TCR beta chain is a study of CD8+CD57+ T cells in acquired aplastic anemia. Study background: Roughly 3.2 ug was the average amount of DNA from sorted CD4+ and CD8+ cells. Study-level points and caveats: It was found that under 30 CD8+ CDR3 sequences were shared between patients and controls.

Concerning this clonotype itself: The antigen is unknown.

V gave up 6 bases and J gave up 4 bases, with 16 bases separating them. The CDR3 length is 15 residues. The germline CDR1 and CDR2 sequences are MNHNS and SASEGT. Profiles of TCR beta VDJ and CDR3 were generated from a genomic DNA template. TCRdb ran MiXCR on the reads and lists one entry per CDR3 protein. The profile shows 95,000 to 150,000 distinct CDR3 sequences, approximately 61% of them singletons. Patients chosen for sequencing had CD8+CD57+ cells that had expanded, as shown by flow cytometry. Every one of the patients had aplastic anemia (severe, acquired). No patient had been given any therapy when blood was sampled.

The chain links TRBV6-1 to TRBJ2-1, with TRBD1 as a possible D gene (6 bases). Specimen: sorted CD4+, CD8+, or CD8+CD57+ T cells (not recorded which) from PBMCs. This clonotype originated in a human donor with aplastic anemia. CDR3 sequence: CASSLGQGRYNEQFF. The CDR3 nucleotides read TGTGCCAGCAGCCTAGGGCAGGGGCGGTACAATGAGCAGTTCTTC.